Listed here are 10 T cell receptor beta chains from one sample, sequenced in a study of T cells in localized non-small cell lung cancer. TCRdb keeps only in-frame clones here, not all; method: immunoSEQ multiplex PCR. The sample consists of about 1,600 clones, 20% to 25% of them appearing once. Source: normal lung tissue next to the tumor, taken before any cancer treatment. The receptors were gathered from a woman aged 40 to 75 with stage I lung adenocarcinoma.

The chain has TRBV19 and TRBJ1-2, with a weak D call TRBD1 (5 bases). V lost 10 bases to trimming and J lost 8 bases, with 20 bases between them. CDR3 size: 13 residues. Germline lookup yields CDR1 LNHDA and CDR2 SQIVND (reference sequence). The DNA for the CDR3 is TGTGCCACTAAACAGGATCCTTGGAAGGGCTACACCTTC. This gives the protein CATKQDPWKGYTF. Based on the CDR3 plus reference TRBV19 and TRBJ1-2, the full variable domain is DGGITQSPKYLFRKEGQNVTLSCEQNLNHDAMYWYRQDPGQGLRLIYYSQIVNDFQKGDIAEGYSVSREKKESFPLTVTSAQKNPTAFYLCATKQDPWKGYTFGSGTRLTVV.

This chain connects TRBV11-3 to TRBJ1-4; no definite D call. The V and J ends lost 1 base and 8 bases respectively, with 11 bases between them. The CDR3 has 14 residues. Germline CDR1 reads SGHNT; CDR2 reads YENEEA. CDR3 sequence: CASSLGGVGEKLFF. The CDR3 DNA reads as TGTGCCAGCAGCTTAGGTGGGGTAGGGGAAAAACTGTTTTTT.

This clone has a handful of counts. This chain connects TRBV6-8 to TRBJ2-3; 11 bases match TRBD2. The J segment lost 6 bases and the V segment lost 5 bases, leaving 7 bases of the junction unmatched. CDR1 is MNHGY, CDR2 SAAAGT, per germline. CDR3 length: 15 residues. Written as DNA, the CDR3 is TGTGCCAGCAGTATCACTAGCGGGGGTTCGGATACGCAGTATTTT. Its protein product is CASSITSGGSDTQYF.

V usage is TRBV28 and J usage is TRBJ1-3; D is perhaps TRBD1 (6 bases). The V end lost 5 bases, the J end lost 4 bases, and 12 bases lay between the germline ends. CDR1 MDHEN and CDR2 SYDVKM come from the germline V gene. The CDR3 totals 14 residues. CDR3: CASSIQGTGNTIYF. The CDR3 coding sequence is TGTGCCAGCAGTATACAGGGTACCGGAAACACCATATATTTT.

In its sample, this clone ranks as medium-sized. The DNA for the CDR3 is TGTGCCAGCAGTAATCGGACTAGCTGGTCCGGGGAGCTGTTTTTT. This encodes CASSNRTSWSGELFF. The chain combines TRBV6-8 with TRBJ2-2; 8 nucleotides align to TRBD2. The CDR3 is made up of 15 amino acids. Germline V gene data show CDR1 as MNHGY and CDR2 as SAAAGT. Trimming removed 5 bases from V and 6 bases from J; junction bases left unmatched: 8.

The V gene is TRBV19, the J gene TRBJ1-2, with D possibly matching TRBD1 (6 bases). CDR1 and CDR2 (germline): LNHDA, SQIVND (reference sequence). The V end was cut by 6 bases, the J end by 8 bases, with 19 bases between. The CDR3 contains 14 residues. DNA of the CDR3: TGTGCCAGTAGCAGAGGGGACACCCTTTCGGGCTACACCTTC. This sequence encodes CASSRGDTLSGYTF.

Judged by abundance, this clone is large. The J gene is TRBJ2-4, the V gene TRBV11-3; 9 bases fit TRBD1. This CDR3 spans 16 amino acids. V lost 4 bases to trimming and J lost 6 bases; unmatched junction nucleotides: 10. Germline V lookup: CDR1 SGHNT, CDR2 YENEEA. The CDR3 sequence is CASSSEQGAYGNIQYF. DNA of the CDR3: TGTGCCAGCAGCTCCGAACAGGGGGCTTATGGAAACATTCAGTACTTC.

This clone rates as medium-sized. This rearrangement joins TRBV6-8 to TRBJ2-7; the D call may be TRBD1 or TRBD2 (6 bases each). In germline, CDR1 is MNHGY, CDR2 SAAAGT. V was cut by 3 bases and J by 5 bases, with 17 bases left in between. The CDR3 covers 15 residues. CDR3 sequence: CASSYAHREDNEQYF. In DNA form, the CDR3 reads TGTGCCAGCAGTTATGCTCACAGGGAGGACAACGAGCAGTACTTC.

This clone was found a few times. In nucleotides, the CDR3 is TGTGCCAGCAGCTCCTCCGGGAGAGGCAATCAGCCCCAGCATTTT. Encoded protein: CASSSSGRGNQPQHF. The chain links TRBV11-3 to TRBJ1-5; D unclear. Per germline, CDR1 SGHNT and CDR2 YENEEA. The germline V and J ends were trimmed by 4 bases and 2 bases, with 12 bases remaining between them. The CDR3 is 15 residues long.

The table lists this clone with a few counts. J is TRBJ2-1 and V is TRBV6-8; either TRBD1 or TRBD2 may supply D (5 bases each). CDR3 length: 14 amino acids. CDR1 and CDR2 (germline): MNHGY, SAAAGT. V was trimmed by 8 bases and J by 6 bases, leaving 17 bases between them. The CDR3 nucleotides are TGTGCCAGCGAGGGTGGGGCGATTGGCAATGAGCAGTTCTTC. Amino acids: CASEGGAIGNEQFF.